This T cell receptor (beta chain) came from a study of shared clonotypes between healthy human individuals. Whole-study results and caveats: Clonotype sharing among the donors was expected to vary with sequencing depth. As a rule, naive subsets had a larger estimated richness than memory subsets.

Germline CDR1 is MDHEN and CDR2 is SYDVKM. The germline V and J ends were trimmed by 3 bases and 4 bases, with 12 bases remaining between them. The CDR3 is 14 residues long. The study enrolled healthy HIV-negative adults without recent acute infections or vaccinations as donors. TCRdb keeps only in-frame clones here, not all; method: immunoSEQ multiplex PCR. Seen here are roughly 2.2 million clones, roughly 90% observed once, and the top ten hold about 0.36%. As for this clone: Its antigen remains unknown.

This chain links TRBV28 with TRBJ1-2, with D unclear. This receptor was identified in a man between 18 and 35 years old in good health. Some clones in this sample may be carry-over from other donors' samples. Sequenced input: naive CD4+ T cells from PBMCs. Indicated subset: CD45RA+ positively selected. CDR3 residues: CASSFGQPAYGYTF. In DNA, the CDR3 is TGTGCCAGCAGTTTCGGTCAGCCTGCCTATGGCTACACCTTC.